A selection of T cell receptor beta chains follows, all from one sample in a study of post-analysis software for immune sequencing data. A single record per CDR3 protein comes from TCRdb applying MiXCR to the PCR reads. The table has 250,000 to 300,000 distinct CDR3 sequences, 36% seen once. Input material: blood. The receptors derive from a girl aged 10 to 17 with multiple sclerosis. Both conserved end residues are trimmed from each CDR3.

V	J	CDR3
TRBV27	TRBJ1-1	ASRHTGRTAMNTEAF
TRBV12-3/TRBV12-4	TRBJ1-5	ASSPTGLYQPQH
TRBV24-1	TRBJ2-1	ATGLTGSNEQF
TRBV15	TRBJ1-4	ATSRDPPGATNEKLF
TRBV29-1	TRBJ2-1	SVEDLYGARNEQF
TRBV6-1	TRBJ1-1	ASKADIEAF
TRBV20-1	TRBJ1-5	SARQGVGLLSNQPQH
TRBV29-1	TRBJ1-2	SVGETNRAYGYT
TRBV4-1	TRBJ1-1	ASVKSPGSEYTEAF
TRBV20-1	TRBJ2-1	SARDLKGTGNRQDEQF
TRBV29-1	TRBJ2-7	SVKDREAYEQY
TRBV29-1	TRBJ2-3	SVDGGSSGGYTSTDTQY
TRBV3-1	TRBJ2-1	ASSRGSNNEQF
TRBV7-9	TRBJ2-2	ASSNNRVTGELF
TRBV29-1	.	SVSVEIGQVPSNIQY
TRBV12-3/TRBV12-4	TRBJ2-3	ASRPPFRRGMTDTQY
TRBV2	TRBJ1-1	ASQAGRPEAF
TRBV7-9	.	ASSLATGSDIQY
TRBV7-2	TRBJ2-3	ASSLARERPDTQY
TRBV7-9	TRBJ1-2	ASSSWGDYGYT
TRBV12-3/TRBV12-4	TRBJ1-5	ASSLVGPQH
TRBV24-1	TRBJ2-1	ATSESTSYNEQF
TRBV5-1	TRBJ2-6	ASSLEGAWGANVLT
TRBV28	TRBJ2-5	ASSLWTSGSGGETQY
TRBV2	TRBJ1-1	ASREPEGPREAF
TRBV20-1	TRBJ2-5	SARQTGRETQY
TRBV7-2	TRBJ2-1	ASSLQTGWGYNEQF
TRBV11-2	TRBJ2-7	ASSLNPGGQY
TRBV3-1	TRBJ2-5	ASSRILAGAGEQY
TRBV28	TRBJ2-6	ASSFGLAGASHSGANVLT
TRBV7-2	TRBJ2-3	ASSLSPGGLADTQY
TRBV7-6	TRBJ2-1	ASRARTGSGNEQF
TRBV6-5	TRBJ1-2	ASSPGGTVYGYT
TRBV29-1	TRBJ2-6	SVEEWEAGANVLT
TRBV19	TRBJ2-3	ASSTAGGPDTQY
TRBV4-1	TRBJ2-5	ASSQDYQETQY
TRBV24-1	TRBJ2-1	ASSASGTGNEQF
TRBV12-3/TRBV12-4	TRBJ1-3	ASSALNGNTIY
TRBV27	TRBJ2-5	ASSLSIGGAPYNEQY
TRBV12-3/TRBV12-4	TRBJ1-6	ASREGTGAFSNSPLH
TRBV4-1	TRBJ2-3	ASSQGGPPRDTQY
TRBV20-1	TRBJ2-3	SAKNKRSRVSTDTQY
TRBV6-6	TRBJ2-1	ASSPSGQGTYNEQF
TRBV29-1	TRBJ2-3	SVTGPRDTQY
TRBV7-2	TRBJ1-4	ASSLGGTGGEKLF
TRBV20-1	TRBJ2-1	SASSTYNEQF
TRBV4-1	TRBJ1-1	ASSQQPGQGGMNTEAF
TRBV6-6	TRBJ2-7	ASSYARWPYEQY
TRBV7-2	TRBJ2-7	AVRQGPYEQY
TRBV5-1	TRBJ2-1	ASSPQGPYNEQF
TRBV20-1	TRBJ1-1	SARDPTGQRGGTEAF
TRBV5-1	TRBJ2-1	ASSLARLASYNEQF
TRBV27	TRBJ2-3	TVDTDTQY
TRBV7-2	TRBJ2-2	ASSLLQVANTGELF